The 29 T cell receptor beta chains below were found in one sample sequenced in a study of T cell responses to AZD1222 COVID-19 vaccine. Assay: immunoSEQ multiplex PCR; the TCRdb copy retains only in-frame clones and omits some. Here the sample spans 100,000 to 150,000 clones, roughly 93% being singletons. Sequenced here: peripheral blood, sampled on day 0 of AZD1222 vaccination. The receptor source for this set is an adult in good health.

With respect to this clone: One end of the junction is discordant with germline, which a read error may explain. The CDR3 DNA reads TGTGCCAGCTCCCTAGGCCAGTCCTCCGAGCAGTACTTC. The encoded protein is CASSLGQSSEQYF. The J gene is TRBJ2-7, the V gene TRBV5-4, with unresolved D. This CDR3 region has 13 residues. Germline values: CDR1 SGHNT, CDR2 YYREEE (reference sequence).

This chain joins TRBV29-1 and TRBJ2-7, with D hard to call. Germline CDR1 and CDR2: SQVTM and ANQGSEA. Trimming took off 8 bases at V and 3 bases at J, with 11 bases between the two ends. There are 11 residues in the CDR3. CDR3 sequence: CSPFRCYEQYF. The CDR3 nucleotides read TGCAGCCCCTTTAGGTGCTACGAGCAGTACTTC.

J is TRBJ2-1 and V is TRBV5-4, with unresolved D. CDR3 length: 13 amino acids. Between the trimmed V and J ends, which lost 0 bases and 9 bases, there was a span of 10 bases. Germline loops: CDR1 SGHNT, CDR2 YYREEE (reference sequence). The CDR3 is CASSLAGVPEQFF. CDR3 in DNA: TGTGCCAGCAGCTTGGCCGGAGTACCTGAGCAGTTCTTC. The entire variable domain, with the rest obtained from reference TRBV5-4 and TRBJ2-1, is as follows: ETGVTQSPTHLIKTRGQQVTLRCSSQSGHNTVSWYQQALGQGPQFIFQYYREEENGRGNFPPRFSGLQFPNYSSELNVNALELDDSALYLCASSLAGVPEQFFGPGTRLTVL.

This chain joins TRBV11-2 and TRBJ1-3, with D perhaps TRBD1 (5 bases). In germline, CDR1 is SGHAT, CDR2 FQNNGV. CDR3 size: 18 residues. V was clipped by 2 bases and J by 3 bases, with 20 bases between them. This chain's CDR3 is CASSLLGGYPTRGNTIYF. CDR3 DNA: TGTGCCAGCAGCTTACTCGGGGGGTACCCTACCCGTGGAAACACCATATATTTT. Using reference TRBV11-2 and TRBJ1-3 for the parts outside the CDR3, the full variable domain is EAGVAQSPRYKIIEKRQSVAFWCNPISGHATLYWYQQILGQGPKLLIQFQNNGVVDDSQLPKDRFSAERLKGVDSTLKIQPAKLEDSAVYLCASSLLGGYPTRGNTIYFGEGSWLTVV.

The J gene is TRBJ2-1, the V gene TRBV7-9, with 8 bases identical to TRBD1. The V and J ends lost 5 bases and 9 bases, in that order; junction bases with no gene match: 9. Germline V CDR1 and CDR2: SEHNR, FQNEAQ (reference sequence). The CDR3 sequence is 14 residues long. CDR3 coding DNA: TGTGCCAGCAGCCCGGACAGGGTAGTAGGTGAGCAGTTCTTC. Translation gives CASSPDRVVGEQFF.

The rearrangement joins TRBV7-9 to TRBJ2-5; 7 positions match TRBD2. Germline-derived CDR1 and CDR2 are SEHNR and FQNEAQ (reference sequence). J lost 5 bases, V lost 3 bases, and 6 bases had no gene match. The CDR3 is 14 amino acids. The CDR3 DNA is TGTGCCAGCAGCTTGGGGGGGAGTGCGGAGACCCAGTACTTC. This translates into CASSLGGSAETQYF.

J is TRBJ1-5 and V is TRBV5-8; D is undetermined. V was cut by 0 bases and J by 7 bases, with 8 bases left in between. The CDR3 spans 13 residues. CDR1 is SGHTS, CDR2 YDEGEE, per germline. The CDR3 coding sequence is TGTGCCAGCAGCTTGGGGAGTCGGCAGCCCCAGCATTTT. This translates into CASSLGSRQPQHF.

The chain is built from TRBV30 and TRBJ2-1; D remains unclear. Trimming removed 0 bases at V and 3 bases at J, with 6 bases between. This CDR3 spans 13 amino acids. CDR1 GTSNPN and CDR2 SVGIG come from the germline V gene (reference sequence). CDR3 residues: CAWSVYGYNEQFF. The CDR3 DNA is TGTGCCTGGAGTGTATACGGCTACAATGAGCAGTTCTTC.

The chain links TRBV6-1 to TRBJ1-2; D uncertain. The CDR3 totals 13 residues. Germline V gene lookup returns CDR1 MNHNS and CDR2 SASEGT. Trimming took off 0 bases at V and 4 bases at J, with 6 bases between the two ends. The CDR3 sequence: CASSEAGIYGYTF. CDR3 sequence (DNA): TGTGCCAGCAGTGAAGCCGGGATCTATGGCTACACCTTC.

The genes are TRBV3-1 (or the pseudogene TRBV3-2) and TRBJ1-5; D not certain. The CDR3 totals 14 residues. Germline CDR1 reads LGHDT; CDR2 reads YNNKEL (reference sequence). V lost 1 base, J lost 2 bases, and 6 bases lay in between. The CDR3 DNA follows: TGTGCCAGCAGCCAAGGACAAGGCAATCAGCCCCAGCATTTT. This encodes CASSQGQGNQPQHF.

This chain connects TRBV24-1 to TRBJ2-1, with 9 bases matching TRBD2. CDR3 size: 16 residues. V shed 4 bases and J 6 bases; nucleotides not matched to a gene: 9. The germline gives CDR1 KGHDR, CDR2 SFDVKD. In DNA form, the CDR3 reads TGTGCCACCAGTGACGCGGGACTAGCCCAGGGCAATGAGCAGTTCTTC. It translates to CATSDAGLAQGNEQFF.

The chain couples TRBV11-2 to TRBJ2-5; D not certain. Looked up from germline, CDR1 is SGHAT and CDR2 is FQNNGV. This CDR3 has 15 amino acids. The V end lost 5 bases, the J end lost 1 base, and 14 bases lay between the germline ends. Here the CDR3 reads CASSPVFGFQETQYF. The DNA of the CDR3 is TGTGCCAGCAGCCCCGTATTCGGGTTCCAAGAGACCCAGTACTTC.

The CDR3 DNA sequence: TGTGCCAGCAGTAGTCAGCCCCAGCATTTT. Translated: CASSSQPQHF. The gene calls are TRBV6-5 and TRBJ1-5; D not certain. V lost 5 bases and J lost 6, with 2 bases in between. This CDR3 has 10 amino acids. Germline V lookup: CDR1 MNHEY, CDR2 SVGAGI.

The rearrangement links TRBV7-3 to TRBJ2-2, with D maybe TRBD2 (6 bases). V gave up 2 bases and J gave up 2 bases, with 6 bases separating them. Germline values: CDR1 SGHTA, CDR2 FQGTGA. The CDR3 extends over 14 amino acids. CDR3 DNA: TGTGCCAGCAGCTTAGGGACTAACACCGGGGAGCTGTTTTTT. Encoded protein: CASSLGTNTGELFF.

The CDR3 spells CASSLRGAGELFF. DNA for the CDR3: TGTGCCAGCAGTTTACGCGGCGCCGGGGAGCTGTTTTTT. The V and J genes are TRBV27 and TRBJ2-2; D is uncertain. Trimming took off 2 bases at V and 6 bases at J, with 7 bases between the two ends. Germline CDR1 reads MNHEY; CDR2 reads SMNVEV (reference sequence). This CDR3 region has 13 residues.

This rearrangement joins TRBV28 to TRBJ1-1; D is perhaps TRBD1 (6 bases). The V end lost 5 bases, the J end lost 6 bases, and 22 bases lay between the germline ends. Germline loops: CDR1 MDHEN, CDR2 SYDVKM. This CDR3 is 16 amino acids long. The CDR3 DNA follows: TGTGCCAGCAGTACGCACCGGGACATCGGTCGGTCTGAAGCTTTCTTT. This gives the protein CASSTHRDIGRSEAFF.

In this sample, this clone turned up a few times. V is TRBV7-8 and J is TRBJ1-2, with a tentative D call TRBD1 (6 bases). Looked up from germline, CDR1 is SGHVS and CDR2 is FQNEAQ. The ends were cut back, 0 bases at V and 5 bases at J, with 22 bases in the middle. The length of the CDR3 is 18 residues. This CDR3 is CASSLASGHLWKIYGYTF. The CDR3 region has the DNA TGTGCCAGCAGCTTAGCTTCGGGACATCTATGGAAGATATATGGCTACACCTTC. Combining the CDR3 with reference TRBV7-8 and TRBJ1-2 gives the whole variable domain GAGVSQSPRYKVAKRGQDVALRCDPISGHVSLFWYQQALGQGPEFLTYFQNEAQLDKSGLPSDRFFAERPEGSVSTLKIQRTQQEDSAVYLCASSLASGHLWKIYGYTFGSGTRLTVV.

This rearrangement joins TRBV30 to TRBJ2-1, with 11 nucleotides matching TRBD2. The CDR3 consists of 15 residues. The V gene end was trimmed by 1 base and the J gene end by 10 bases; junction bases not matched to a gene: 9. Germline V gives CDR1 GTSNPN, CDR2 SVGIG (reference sequence). The DNA for the CDR3 is TGTGCCTGGAGTGGGCCTAGCGGGAGGATCAAAGAGCAGTTCTTC. Translation gives CAWSGPSGRIKEQFF.

The chain has TRBV7-3 and TRBJ2-1, with D possibly matching TRBD1 (6 bases). This CDR3 spans 17 amino acids. Trimming took off 0 bases at V and 3 bases at J, with 15 bases between the two ends. The V gene's germline CDR1 is SGHTA and CDR2 FQGTGA. For the CDR3, the DNA is TGTGCCAGCAGCTTAACAGGAGTACAGGGATTCTACAATGAGCAGTTCTTC. It translates to CASSLTGVQGFYNEQFF.

The gene calls are TRBV28 and TRBJ1-2; D is ambiguous. V gave up 6 bases and J gave up 1 base, with 12 bases separating them. The germline V gene encodes CDR1 MDHEN and CDR2 SYDVKM. CDR3 length: 14 amino acids. The CDR3 is CASSPNTLNYGYTF. Written as DNA, the CDR3 is TGTGCCAGCAGCCCAAACACCCTTAACTATGGCTACACCTTC.

J is TRBJ1-3 and V is TRBV11-2; the D gene is possibly TRBD1 (5 bases). The germline gives CDR1 SGHAT, CDR2 FQNNGV. This CDR3 is built from 16 residues. With 3 bases removed from V and 1 base from J, the gap between germline ends came to 13 bases. In nucleotides, the CDR3 is TGTGCCAGCAGCTTTTGGAGGGACCAGTCTGGAAACACCATATATTTT. This gives the protein CASSFWRDQSGNTIYF. Looking up the rest from reference TRBV11-2 and TRBJ1-3 gives the full variable domain: EAGVAQSPRYKIIEKRQSVAFWCNPISGHATLYWYQQILGQGPKLLIQFQNNGVVDDSQLPKDRFSAERLKGVDSTLKIQPAKLEDSAVYLCASSFWRDQSGNTIYFGEGSWLTVV.

The rearrangement joins TRBV9 to TRBJ2-7; D is perhaps TRBD1 (6 bases). In germline, CDR1 is SGDLS, CDR2 YYNGEE. The CDR3 has 15 amino acids. V was pared by 0 bases and J by 2 bases, with 12 bases between. CDR3 residues: CASSVAAGETYEQYF. The CDR3 DNA reads TGTGCCAGCAGCGTAGCCGCAGGGGAGACCTACGAGCAGTACTTC.

This chain links TRBV11-2 with TRBJ2-7, with D unclear. V lost 1 base, J lost 0 bases, and 7 bases lay in between. Germline V gives CDR1 SGHAT, CDR2 FQNNGV. The CDR3 runs 14 residues. The CDR3 sequence is CASSLGYSSYEQYF. The CDR3 nucleotides read TGTGCCAGCAGCTTAGGTTACAGCTCCTACGAGCAGTACTTC.

The V call is TRBV19, the J call TRBJ2-4, with TRBD1 matching over 9 bases. CDR1 is LNHDA and CDR2 is SQIVND in the germline V gene (reference sequence). Trimming at V came to 3 bases and at J to 6 bases, leaving 3 bases not matched to a gene. The CDR3 covers 14 residues. The CDR3 sequence is CASSMGQGGNIQYF. CDR3 DNA sequence: TGTGCCAGTAGTATGGGACAGGGTGGAAACATTCAGTACTTC.

The chain recombines TRBV24-1 with TRBJ2-2; D gene uncertain. In germline, CDR1 is KGHDR, CDR2 SFDVKD. The CDR3 contains 12 residues. The V and J ends lost 1 base and 6 bases respectively, with 2 bases between them. The CDR3 region is CATSDLAGELFF. The CDR3 DNA reads as TGTGCCACCAGTGATTTAGCCGGGGAGCTGTTTTTT.

The J gene is TRBJ2-3, the V gene TRBV14, with 9 bases that match TRBD1. Trimming removed 3 bases from V and 7 bases from J; junction bases left unmatched: 8. Germline-derived CDR1 and CDR2 are SGHDN and FVKESK. The CDR3 length is 15 residues. For the CDR3, the DNA is TGTGCCAGCAGCCAGCGGACAGGGGCCCACAATACGCAGTATTTT. Translation gives CASSQRTGAHNTQYF.

V and J are TRBV28 and TRBJ1-3, with D possibly TRBD1 on 6 matching bases. This CDR3 has 15 residues. CDR1 and CDR2 from the germline V gene are MDHEN and SYDVKM. V dropped 4 bases and J dropped 2 bases, with 12 bases sitting between them. The CDR3: CASSSTGWPGNTIYF. The CDR3, as DNA: TGTGCCAGCAGTTCGACAGGTTGGCCTGGAAACACCATATATTTT.

The chain recombines TRBV19 with TRBJ1-1; D is perhaps TRBD1 (5 bases). The CDR3 runs 13 residues. Deletions cut 2 bases from V and 8 bases from J, with 12 bases between. Germline CDR1 is LNHDA and CDR2 is SQIVND (reference sequence). The CDR3 protein is CASSIFGGKEAFF. CDR3 bases: TGTGCCAGTAGTATATTCGGGGGTAAGGAAGCTTTCTTT.

The chain uses TRBV27 and TRBJ1-2; the match to TRBD1 covers 9 bases. Losses at the gene ends were 4 bases for V and 3 bases for J; bases not matched to a gene: 6. CDR1 and CDR2 from the germline V gene are MNHEY and SMNVEV (reference sequence). CDR3 length: 15 residues. CDR3 in amino acids: CASSSGQGNHYGYTF. The DNA of the CDR3 is TGTGCCAGCAGTTCGGGACAGGGAAATCACTATGGCTACACCTTC.